What follows describes a single T cell receptor beta chain. Trimming pared 5 bases from V and 3 bases from J, leaving 12 bases between. This CDR3 region has 14 residues. Germline V gives CDR1 SGHRS, CDR2 YFSETQ. Vbeta (60) and Jbeta (13) primers were used in the PCR. This table comes from immunoSEQ multiplex PCR, and its TCRdb copy is limited to in-frame clones, with some not included. There are about 200,000 clones in the sample; 82% occur only once, and roughly 2.5% lies in the top ten. This entry is derived from a study of cytomegalovirus exposure and HLA in healthy donors. The sequenced sample consisted of PBMCs. The V gene is TRBV5-1, the J gene TRBJ1-5; D may be TRBD1 (6 bases). This TCR derives from a woman in her thirties or forties in good health and CMV-seronegative. CDR3 sequence (DNA): TGCGCCAGCAGTCCCAGGGGAATCAATCAGCCCCAGCATTTT. Its protein is CASSPRGINQPQHF. Based on the CDR3 plus reference TRBV5-1 and TRBJ1-5, the full variable domain is KAGVTQTPRYLIKTRGQQVTLSCSPISGHRSVSWYQQTPGQGLQFLFEYFSETQRNKGNFPGRFSGRQFSNSRSEMNVSTLELGDSALYLCASSPRGINQPQHFGDGTRLSIL.